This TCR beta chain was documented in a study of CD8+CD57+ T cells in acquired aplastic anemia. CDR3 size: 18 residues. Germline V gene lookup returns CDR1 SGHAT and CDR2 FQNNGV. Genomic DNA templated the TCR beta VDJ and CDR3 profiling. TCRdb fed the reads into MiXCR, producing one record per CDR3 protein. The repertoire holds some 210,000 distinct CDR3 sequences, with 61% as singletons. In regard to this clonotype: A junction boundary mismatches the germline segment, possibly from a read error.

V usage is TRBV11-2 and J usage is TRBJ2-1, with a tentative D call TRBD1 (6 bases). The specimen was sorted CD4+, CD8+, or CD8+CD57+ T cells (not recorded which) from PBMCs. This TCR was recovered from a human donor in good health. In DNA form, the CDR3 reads TGCGCCAGCAGCCAAGACCAACAGGGTCCAAGCTGGTACAATGAGCAGTTCTTC. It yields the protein CASSQDQQGPSWYNEQFF.